This entry features one TCR beta chain sequence. What this receptor recognizes is not known. No much larger clone exists at a distance of one base, and base qualities are not known. TCRbeta CDR3 regions were amplified from genomic DNA by means of the immunoSEQ Assay, a bias-controlled multiplex PCR. Regarding the original processing steps: The number of nucleated cells in each sample was estimated by amplification of reference gene primers within the assay. To quantify the absolute abundance of each unique TCRbeta CDR3 rearrangement, sequence reads were collapsed and filtered. For each sample, productive Simpson clonality was calculated as the square root of Simpson's diversity index over productive rearrangements. TCRdb carries this immuneACCESS record with in-frame sequences only. Its versions omit some clonotypes, under half of them owing to an unresolved V gene in the studies checked, with the rest unexplained. V and J calls and clone size are given by that table; D and trimming were obtained from the DNA. Recorded for this sample are 200,000 to 250,000 clones; approximately 80% of them occurred a single time. Together, the top ten hold 6.5% to 9% of the sample.

The germline V and J ends show losses of 7 bases and 7 bases respectively, and no gene match explains 7 bases of the junction. CDR1 and CDR2 are drawn from the germline V gene (reference sequence): LNHDA, SQIVND. From the cysteine through the phenylalanine, the CDR3 covers 15 amino acids. The DNA shown is the 45-base CDR3, in frame from base 1. This sample is part of a study of blood T cell repertoires in COVID-19 (dated by TCRdb to 2019 to 2021). Notes on the research overall: Samples from collaborators originated in the United States, Italy and Spain and spanned both the acute and convalescent phases of COVID-19. The prospective study material was composed of cDNA or gDNA derived from T cells, B-cell-depleted T cells, or PBMCs. Subjects who had been exposed to COVID-19, were actively infected with it, or had recovered from it provided the deeply sampled blood TCRbeta repertoires that made up the dataset. The repertoires were released in a freely available public database meant as a resource for research on the immune response to SARS-CoV-2. Samples were obtained from the ongoing ImmuneRACE study (first 160 participants) and from over 1,000 subjects provided by 6 global collaborators. A de-identified subject ID, COVID-19 status, age in years and sex were almost always included in the sample metadata. Where available, HLA class I and class II types were obtained from metadata supplied by the sample provider rather than from assay-based typing.

One collaborating source in Seattle enrolled patients during active infection and followed them longitudinally through the course of disease. Collaborating institutions collected whole blood in K2EDTA tubes following their own protocols. Collaborator samples were shipped for TCRbeta analysis as frozen whole blood, isolated PBMCs, or DNA extracted from either sample type. The paper's findings and limits, for the study overall: The quantity of clinical and demographic metadata differed by source and by participant and was supplied without curation.

The rearranged segments are TRBV19 and TRBJ2-2; the central 12 bases match TRBD1. The TCR was taken from a woman at least 80 years old with COVID-19, enrolled during active disease. The sample consisted of peripheral blood. The nucleotide sequence is TGTGCCAGTACCGGGACAGGGGGCTTTGGCGGGGAGCTGTTTTTT. This is translated as CASTGTGGFGGELFF.